This note documents a single TCR beta chain sequence. Its antigen is still unknown. Base qualities are not at hand, and no much larger clone is one base apart. Library construction relied on the immunoSEQ multiplex PCR assay. TCRdb re-hosts the immuneACCESS table, in-frame sequences only. Its copies lack some clones; in the studies checked, an unresolved V gene accounts for under half of them, and the cause for the rest is not known. The table for this sample lists approximately 48,000 clones; approximately 91% of them were counted only once. The ten largest make up under 9.5% of the sample. The data belong to a study of T cell changes during pregnancy in multiple sclerosis (dated by TCRdb to the late 2010s). Background on the whole study: In women with multiple sclerosis, the researchers looked at how the T cell repertoire shifted as pregnancy progressed.

The origin of this receptor is a female donor with multiple sclerosis, enrolled in a pregnancy study. The specimen comprised CD8+ T cells from peripheral blood mononuclear cells, sampled after pregnancy.

In nucleotides, the sequence is TGTGCCTGGAGTGTAGCGGGGGGGGCCAAAAACATTCAGTACTTC. Its product reads: CAWSVAGGAKNIQYF. This sequence uses TRBV30 and TRBJ2-4; 10 middle bases align to TRBD2. The CDR3 runs 15 residues from the cysteine to the phenylalanine. Only the CDR3 part of the read is kept: 45 bases, read in frame from the first base. V lost 0 bases and J lost 1 base, and the count of bases not matched to a germline gene is 0. The germline V gene (reference sequence) yields GTSNPN for CDR1 and SVGIG for CDR2.